This T cell receptor beta chain is from a study of human T cells and chemical hapten exposure. The CDR3 is 17 amino acids. Per germline, CDR1 LGHNA and CDR2 YSLEER. V trimming: 0 bases; J trimming: 4 bases; junction bases outside the gene matches: 10. TCRdb re-called the RACE reads through MiXCR, storing one row per CDR3 protein. Seen here are more than 110,000 distinct CDR3 sequences, 10% to 15% observed once, and the top ten hold under 1.5%. The time point: patch test 2, 6 weeks after DPC sensitization. Treatment given: therapeutic diphenylcyclopropenone sensitization with weekly scalp DPC. The gene calls are TRBV4-3 and TRBJ2-3; 7 nucleotides agree with TRBD2. The TCR comes from a woman aged 50 to 60 with alopecia areata. Some clones in this sample may be carry-over from other donors' samples. The specimen was whole blood, collected in connection with sensitization to the hapten diphenylcyclopropenone (DPC). CDR3 coding DNA: TGCGCCAGCAGCCAAGACCCTAGCGGAGTGACCCCAGATACGCAGTATTTT. The encoded protein is CASSQDPSGVTPDTQYF.